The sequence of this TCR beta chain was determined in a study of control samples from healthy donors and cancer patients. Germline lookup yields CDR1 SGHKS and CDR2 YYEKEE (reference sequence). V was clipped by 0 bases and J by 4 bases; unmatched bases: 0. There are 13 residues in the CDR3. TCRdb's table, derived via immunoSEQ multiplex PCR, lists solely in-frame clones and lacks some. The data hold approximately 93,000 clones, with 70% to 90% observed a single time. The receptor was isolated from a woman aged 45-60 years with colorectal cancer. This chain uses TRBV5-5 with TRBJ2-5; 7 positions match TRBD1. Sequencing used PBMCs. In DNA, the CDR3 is TGTGCCAGCAGCTTGGCAGGGGGAGAGACCCAGTACTTC. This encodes CASSLAGGETQYF.